These 24 T cell receptor beta chains were sequenced from one sample in a study of cytomegalovirus exposure and HLA in healthy donors. PCR was performed using 60 Vbeta and 13 Jbeta primers. Here immunoSEQ multiplex PCR was the method, and the copy in TCRdb shows in-frame clones only, minus some. The sample includes about 140,000 clones, 70% of them seen just once. Sequenced input: PBMCs. These receptors were obtained from a woman aged 25 to 39 in good health and CMV-seronegative.

This chain uses TRBV4-1 with TRBJ1-4, with a weak D call TRBD1 (6 bases). The germline gives CDR1 MGHRA, CDR2 YSYEKL. Deletions cut 4 bases from V and 8 bases from J, with 17 bases between. The CDR3 is 15 residues long. The CDR3: CASSPQGASSEKLFF. CDR3 nucleotide sequence: TGCGCCAGCAGCCCACAGGGAGCTTCCTCCGAAAAACTGTTTTTT.

V is TRBV2 and J is TRBJ2-1; TRBD1 agrees at 9 bases. The CDR3 runs 13 residues. CDR1 SNHLY and CDR2 FYNNEI come from the germline V gene. The V and J ends lost 3 bases and 10 bases, in that order; junction bases with no gene match: 4. CDR3 sequence (DNA): TGTGCCAGCAGTGAGCACAGGGGGCGCGAGCAGTTCTTC. Its protein is CASSEHRGREQFF.

The table lists this clone with a few counts. The CDR3 DNA sequence: TGTGCCATCAGTCGACAGGGGCCAGGCTATGGCTACACCTTC. It is translated as CAISRQGPGYGYTF. The chain carries TRBV10-3 and TRBJ1-2; 8 nucleotides match TRBD1. This CDR3 is built from 14 residues. CDR1 is ENHRY and CDR2 is SYGVKD in the germline V gene. The trim removed 5 bases at V and 4 bases at J, leaving 6 bases unmatched.

This clone was seen a few times. This chain links TRBV2 with TRBJ2-1, with 13 bases lining up with TRBD2. The CDR3 is made up of 15 amino acids. J was trimmed by 7 bases and V by 6 bases; bases with no gene match: 6. CDR1 is SNHLY and CDR2 is FYNNEI in the germline V gene. DNA for the CDR3: TGTGCCAGCAGGGAACTAGCGGGAGGGAAGAATGAGCAGTTCTTC. Its protein is CASRELAGGKNEQFF.

This sequence joins TRBV18 and TRBJ1-1; unclear D gene. Germline V gene data show CDR1 as KGHSH and CDR2 as LQKENI. The CDR3 contains 14 residues. The V and J ends lost 3 bases and 2 bases respectively, with 10 bases between them. The CDR3 nucleotides read TGTGCCAGCTCACCCAAAACAGTTAACACTGAAGCTTTCTTT. Translation: CASSPKTVNTEAFF.

The rearrangement links TRBV6-5 to TRBJ1-2; the D gene is possibly TRBD1 (6 bases). CDR1 is MNHEY and CDR2 is SVGAGI in the germline V gene. The CDR3 is made up of 14 amino acids. Trimming cost V 5 bases and J 4 bases, with 14 bases left between them. The CDR3 spells CASSAGGHGYGYTF. In nucleotides, the CDR3 is TGTGCCAGCAGTGCGGGGGGGCACGGCTATGGCTACACCTTC.

CDR3 region: CASSRRGGNQPQHF. CDR3 DNA: TGTGCCAGCAGCCGACGGGGGGGCAATCAGCCCCAGCATTTT. The chain couples TRBV7-8 to TRBJ1-5; D may be TRBD1 (5 bases). Germline V CDR1 and CDR2: SGHVS, FQNEAQ. The CDR3 extends over 14 amino acids. V was cut by 5 bases and J by 2 bases, with 10 bases left in between.

This sequence joins TRBV30 and TRBJ2-1; 10 nucleotides align to TRBD2. Germline V CDR1 and CDR2: GTSNPN, SVGIG (reference sequence). The CDR3 runs 15 residues. The V and J ends lost 4 bases and 8 bases, in that order; junction bases with no gene match: 11. The CDR3 sequence is CAWNPSGGAVDEQFF. As DNA, the CDR3 is TGTGCCTGGAACCCGAGCGGGGGGGCCGTGGATGAGCAGTTCTTC.

V gene TRBV7-6 combines with J gene TRBJ2-3, with 10 bases that match TRBD2. Unmatched junction bases numbered 5, after V lost 2 bases and J lost 3 bases. The CDR3 runs 16 residues. Germline V gene sequence: CDR1 SGHVS, CDR2 FNYEAQ. Written as DNA, the CDR3 is TGTGCCAGCAGCTTAATGAGCGGGGGGGGAACAGATACGCAGTATTTT. Translated, it gives CASSLMSGGGTDTQYF.

This rearrangement joins TRBV6-1 to TRBJ2-5; D call uncertain. Germline CDR1 reads MNHNS; CDR2 reads SASEGT. The CDR3 contains 11 residues. V was shortened by 5 bases and J by 5 bases, with 6 bases between the two germline ends. CDR3 sequence: CASSRSETQYF. The CDR3 coding sequence is TGTGCCAGCAGTAGAAGCGAGACCCAGTACTTC.

This chain links TRBV28 with TRBJ1-1; the match to TRBD1 covers 9 bases. The CDR3 is made up of 15 amino acids. V was pared by 1 base and J by 2 bases, with 2 bases of the junction left unmatched. CDR1 and CDR2 (germline): MDHEN, SYDVKM. CDR3 DNA: TGTGCCAGCAGTTTATACAGGGGGCTTAACACTGAAGCTTTCTTT. This encodes CASSLYRGLNTEAFF.

Comment on this clone: At one boundary the junction diverges from the germline segment, which might be a read error. The rearrangement joins TRBV14 to TRBJ2-3; D may be TRBD1 (5 bases). This CDR3 is built from 19 residues. Germline V gene sequence: CDR1 SGHDN, CDR2 FVKESK. The CDR3 region has the DNA TGTGCCAGCAGCCAAGGTCCTCCTTATCAGGACACACGCACAGATGCGCAGTATTTT. Translated, it gives CASSQGPPYQDTRTDAQYF.

The chain is built from TRBV10-1 and TRBJ2-7; 7 positions agree with TRBD2. Germline CDR1 reads WNHNN; CDR2 reads SYGVQD (reference sequence). Trimming removed 11 bases from V and 3 bases from J; junction bases left unmatched: 10. The CDR3 is made up of 13 amino acids. This chain's CDR3 is CAPGGEGSYEQYV. The CDR3 DNA is TGCGCCCCGGGGGGTGAGGGGAGCTACGAGCAGTACGTC.

This clone occurred once. This rearrangement joins TRBV7-2 to TRBJ1-2; TRBD1 is a possible D gene (6 bases). This CDR3 has 17 amino acids. V lost 2 bases, J lost 2 bases, and 18 bases lay in between. The germline V gene has CDR1 SGHTA and CDR2 FQGNSA. The CDR3 nucleotides read TGTGCCAGCAGCTTATGGGGGCCCCGAGTTGGGAACTATGGCTACACCTTC. Amino acids: CASSLWGPRVGNYGYTF.

The rearrangement joins TRBV6-1 to TRBJ2-3; TRBD1 is a possible D gene (6 bases). V was pared by 2 bases and J by 9 bases, with 18 bases between. This CDR3 region has 15 residues. Germline V gene lookup returns CDR1 MNHNS and CDR2 SASEGT. CDR3 amino acids: CASSEYWTSDRTQYF. The CDR3 DNA reads TGTGCCAGCAGTGAATACTGGACTTCTGACAGGACGCAGTATTTT.

The J gene is TRBJ2-5, the V gene TRBV29-1; D not certain. V was clipped by 5 bases and J by 2 bases, with 3 bases between them. The CDR3 runs 10 residues. The germline gives CDR1 SQVTM, CDR2 ANQGSEA. CDR3 protein: CSVHQETQYF. In DNA, the CDR3 is TGCAGCGTTCATCAAGAGACCCAGTACTTC.

This sequence joins TRBV7-3 and TRBJ2-3, with a weak D call TRBD2 (5 bases). Germline V lookup: CDR1 SGHTA, CDR2 FQGTGA. Trimming stripped 2 bases from V and 3 bases from J, with 12 bases between. CDR3 length equals 15 residues. CDR3 sequence reads: CASSLSGVATDTQYF. CDR3 sequence (DNA): TGTGCCAGCAGCTTATCTGGAGTAGCGACAGATACGCAGTATTTT.

V is TRBV2 and J is TRBJ2-5, with 9 bases that match TRBD1. V dropped 5 bases and J dropped 5; count of bases not matched to a gene: 9. This CDR3 region has 15 residues. Germline V gives CDR1 SNHLY, CDR2 FYNNEI. The CDR3 sequence: CASSRPTGGRETQYF. For the CDR3, the DNA is TGTGCCAGCAGTCGCCCGACAGGGGGGAGGGAGACCCAGTACTTC.

The V and J genes are TRBV6-5 and TRBJ2-5, with 10 nucleotides matching TRBD1. There are 15 residues in the CDR3. V was pared by 8 bases and J by 4 bases, with 10 bases of the junction left unmatched. In germline, CDR1 is MNHEY, CDR2 SVGAGI. The CDR3, as DNA: TGTGCCAGCGGCTGGACAGGGGGGTTGGGAGAGACCCAGTACTTC. Translating gives CASGWTGGLGETQYF.

CDR3 bases: TGTGCCAGCAGTGAAGAAGCGTGGCTCGACACAGATACGCAGTATTTT. It encodes CASSEEAWLDTDTQYF. The rearrangement uses TRBV2 and TRBJ2-3; D not resolved. Looked up from germline, CDR1 is SNHLY and CDR2 is FYNNEI. V was trimmed by 1 base and J by 2 bases, leaving 13 bases between them. The CDR3 length is 16 residues.

J is TRBJ2-3 and V is TRBV19, with D possibly matching TRBD2 (5 bases). CDR3 size: 14 residues. CDR1 LNHDA and CDR2 SQIVND come from the germline V gene (reference sequence). Trimming removed 8 bases at V and 0 bases at J, with 12 bases between. The CDR3: CASGADSSTDTQYF. The DNA for the CDR3 is TGTGCCAGTGGAGCGGACTCTAGCACAGATACGCAGTATTTT.

The chain combines TRBV28 with TRBJ2-7; D gene uncertain. Deletions cut 3 bases from V and 7 bases from J, with 7 bases between. The CDR3 sequence is 11 residues long. CDR1 and CDR2 (germline): MDHEN, SYDVKM. For the CDR3, the DNA is TGTGCCAGCAGTTTTCTTCGGGAGCAGTACTTC. Amino acid sequence: CASSFLREQYF.

The chain couples TRBV2 to TRBJ2-7; 9 nucleotides agree with TRBD1. This CDR3 is 13 amino acids long. The germline V gene has CDR1 SNHLY and CDR2 FYNNEI. With 8 bases clipped from V and 2 bases from J, the junction kept 4 bases outside the gene matches. The CDR3 DNA reads TGTGCCAGCGAGGGACAGGGACCCTACGAGCAGTACTTC. Translating gives CASEGQGPYEQYF.

This clone was found a few times. This chain connects TRBV5-6 to TRBJ2-4; 11 nucleotides align to TRBD2. V shed 4 bases, J shed 6 bases, and the junction held 9 bases outside the gene matches. CDR1 and CDR2 (germline): SGHDT, YYEEEE. The CDR3 extends over 16 amino acids. The CDR3 loop reads CASSPRTSGFLNIQYF. The CDR3 region has the DNA TGTGCCAGCAGCCCCCGGACTAGCGGGTTCTTAAACATTCAGTACTTC.